This TCR beta chain originates from a study of blood T cell repertoires in COVID-19 (TCRdb year 2020). In the study overall: Samples from collaborators originated in the United States, Italy and Spain and spanned both the acute and convalescent phases of COVID-19. The material from the prospective study consisted of cDNA or gDNA derived from T cells, B-cell-depleted T cells, or PBMCs. Subjects who had been exposed to COVID-19, were actively infected with it, or had recovered from it provided the deeply sampled blood TCRbeta repertoires that made up the dataset. A freely available public database, intended as a resource for researchers studying the immune response to SARS-CoV-2, is where the repertoires were released. The samples were drawn from the first 160 participants of the ongoing ImmuneRACE study and from 1,254 subjects provided by 6 global collaborators. The sample metadata nearly always contained a de-identified subject ID, COVID-19 status, age in years and sex. HLA class I and class II types, where available, came from metadata supplied by the sample provider rather than from assay-based typing.

As concerns this clone: Its binding antigen is unknown. No per-base quality is available; no much larger clone lies one base away.

The immunoSEQ Assay, a bias-controlled multiplex PCR, was used to amplify TCRbeta CDR3 regions from genomic DNA. Regarding the original processing steps: Nucleated cell counts per sample were estimated from amplification of reference gene primers within the assay. Sequence reads were collapsed and filtered to measure the absolute abundance of every unique TCRbeta CDR3 rearrangement. Productive Simpson clonality was computed per sample as the square root of Simpson's diversity index over productive rearrangements. The table comes from immuneACCESS by way of TCRdb, which keeps in-frame sequences with V and J called. Part of the clones is missing from these tables; in studies checked, under half for an unresolved V gene and the rest for unknown reasons. V and J calls and clone size are those listed in that table; D and trimming were worked out from the DNA. The sample data list 75,000 to 95,000 clones, and roughly 87% of these were observed just once. The top ten hold roughly 5% of the sample.

Broad study findings and their caveats: How much clinical and demographic metadata was included differed by source and by participant, and the metadata was provided uncurated.

Collaborating institutions collected whole blood in K2EDTA tubes following their own protocols. Collaborator samples were shipped for TCRbeta analysis as frozen whole blood, isolated PBMCs, or DNA extracted from either sample type. The V and J ends are trimmed by 5 bases and 0 bases, leaving 10 bases between them. Its CDR3 holds 14 amino acids, cysteine through phenylalanine. Kept here is only the CDR3 DNA, which spans 42 bases and is read in frame from base 1. The germline V gene yields MNHEY for CDR1 and SVGEGT for CDR2. The sequencing input was peripheral blood. The clonotype comes from a man in his sixties with acute or convalescent COVID-19. The V and J genes are TRBV6-2 or TRBV6-3 and TRBJ1-1, with the D gene too uncertain to name. The CDR3 corresponds to CASSPVPMNTEAFF. The nucleotides are TGTGCCAGCAGTCCGGTCCCAATGAACACTGAAGCTTTCTTT.